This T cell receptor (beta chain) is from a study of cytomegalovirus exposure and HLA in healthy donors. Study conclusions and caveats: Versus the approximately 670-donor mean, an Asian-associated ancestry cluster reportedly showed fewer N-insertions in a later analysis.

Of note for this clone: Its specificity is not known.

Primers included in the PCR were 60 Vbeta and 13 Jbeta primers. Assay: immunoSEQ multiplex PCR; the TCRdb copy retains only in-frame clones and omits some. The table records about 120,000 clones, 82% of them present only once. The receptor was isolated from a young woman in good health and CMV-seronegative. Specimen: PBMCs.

The CDR3 protein is CASSLVARYTDTQYF. The DNA of the CDR3 is TGTGCCAGCAGCTTAGTAGCCCGGTACACAGATACGCAGTATTTT. The chain links TRBV11-1 to TRBJ2-3, with D unresolved. Germline assignment: CDR1 SGHAT and CDR2 FQDESV (reference sequence). The CDR3 extends over 15 amino acids. The V end was cut by 1 base, the J end by 2 bases, with 10 bases between.